The rows below give T cell receptor beta chains drawn from one sample of a study of post-analysis software for immune sequencing data. Via MiXCR, TCRdb re-called the PCR reads, giving one row per CDR3 protein. The repertoire has about 620,000 distinct CDR3 sequences, around 40% of them found once; the top ten carry roughly 1.7%. Sequenced material: blood. Receptors originate from a girl aged 5 to 17 with multiple sclerosis. Each CDR3 is given with its conserved first and last residue. The D gene is left open where the match is weak. The listing skips clone size in some rows; elsewhere it reads once, few, many or a size class.

D gene: .
CDR3 length: 12
clone size: .
V gene: TRBV6-5
J gene: TRBJ1-2
CDR3 protein: CASSDGSPGYTF
CDR3 DNA: TGTGCCAGCAGTGACGGTTCCCCGGGCTACACCTTC

D gene: .
CDR3 length: 13
clone size: few
V gene: TRBV12-3/TRBV12-4
J gene: TRBJ1-2
CDR3 protein: CASSTQDAYGYTF
CDR3 DNA: TGTGCCAGCAGTACCCAGGATGCCTATGGCTACACCTTC

D gene: .
CDR3 length: 13
clone size: few
V gene: TRBV12-3/TRBV12-4
J gene: TRBJ2-7
CDR3 protein: CASVSGAQYEQYF
CDR3 DNA: TGTGCCAGCGTGTCAGGGGCGCAATACGAGCAGTACTTC

D gene: .
CDR3 length: 13
clone size: .
V gene: TRBV7-6
J gene: TRBJ1-1
CDR3 protein: CASGQKVNTEAFF
CDR3 DNA: TGTGCCAGCGGCCAGAAGGTGAACACTGAAGCTTTCTTT

D gene: TRBD2
CDR3 length: 15
clone size: few
V gene: TRBV12-3/TRBV12-4
J gene: TRBJ2-5
CDR3 protein: CASSPRTSGGETQYF
CDR3 DNA: TGTGCCAGCAGTCCAAGGACTAGCGGGGGGGAGACCCAGTACTTC

D gene: .
CDR3 length: 14
clone size: few
V gene: TRBV7-9
J gene: TRBJ2-5
CDR3 protein: CASSVGRVEETQYF
CDR3 DNA: TGTGCCAGCAGCGTAGGACGGGTGGAAGAGACCCAGTACTTC

D gene: TRBD2
CDR3 length: 17
clone size: few
V gene: TRBV5-1
J gene: TRBJ2-5
CDR3 protein: CASSLAPQRGVEETQYF
CDR3 DNA: TGCGCCAGCAGCTTGGCGCCTCAGCGGGGGGTGGAAGAGACCCAGTACTTC

D gene: TRBD1
CDR3 length: 15
clone size: many
V gene: TRBV6-5
J gene: TRBJ2-3
CDR3 protein: CASSPRQGVADTQYF
CDR3 DNA: TGTGCCAGCAGCCCACGACAGGGAGTCGCAGATACGCAGTATTTT

D gene: .
CDR3 length: 18
clone size: .
V gene: TRBV10-1
J gene: TRBJ2-1
CDR3 protein: CASSESKFGRDGDNEQFF
CDR3 DNA: TGCGCCAGCAGTGAGTCGAAGTTTGGTCGGGACGGGGACAATGAGCAGTTCTTC

D gene: .
CDR3 length: 15
clone size: few
V gene: TRBV20-1
J gene: TRBJ1-2
CDR3 protein: CSASLRSGAHYGYTF
CDR3 DNA: TGCAGTGCTTCTTTACGTTCGGGGGCTCATTATGGCTACACCTTC

D gene: .
CDR3 length: 15
clone size: .
V gene: TRBV5-6
J gene: TRBJ1-2
CDR3 protein: CASSLALKRTYGYTF
CDR3 DNA: TGTGCCAGCAGCTTGGCCTTGAAGAGGACCTATGGCTACACCTTC

D gene: .
CDR3 length: 11
clone size: .
V gene: TRBV20-1
J gene: TRBJ2-7
CDR3 protein: CSARNRDEQYF
CDR3 DNA: TGCAGTGCTAGGAACAGGGACGAGCAGTACTTC

D gene: .
CDR3 length: 11
clone size: .
V gene: TRBV20-1
J gene: TRBJ1-1
CDR3 protein: CSADWGAEAFF
CDR3 DNA: TGCAGTGCTGACTGGGGGGCTGAAGCTTTCTTT

D gene: .
CDR3 length: 11
clone size: .
V gene: TRBV29-1
J gene: TRBJ2-7
CDR3 protein: CSVRLGYEQYF
CDR3 DNA: TGCAGCGTTAGACTAGGCTACGAGCAGTACTTC

D gene: .
CDR3 length: 13
clone size: many
V gene: TRBV12-3/TRBV12-4
J gene: TRBJ1-2
CDR3 protein: CASSLGQAYGYTF
CDR3 DNA: TGTGCCAGCAGTTTGGGGCAGGCCTATGGCTACACCTTC

D gene: .
CDR3 length: 17
clone size: few
V gene: TRBV21-1
J gene: TRBJ2-7
CDR3 protein: CASSPGGRDRMPYEQYF
CDR3 DNA: TGTGCCAGCAGCCCAGGGGGTCGGGACAGGATGCCCTACGAGCAGTACTTC

D gene: .
CDR3 length: 14
clone size: .
V gene: TRBV30
J gene: TRBJ1-5
CDR3 protein: CAWSVQGYDQPQHF
CDR3 DNA: TGTGCCTGGAGTGTACAGGGTTACGATCAGCCCCAGCATTTT

D gene: .
CDR3 length: 13
clone size: once
V gene: TRBV6-1
J gene: TRBJ2-1
CDR3 protein: CASKNRLGNEQFF
CDR3 DNA: TGTGCCAGCAAAAACAGGCTTGGCAATGAGCAGTTCTTC

D gene: .
CDR3 length: 15
clone size: few
V gene: TRBV6-5
J gene: TRBJ2-7
CDR3 protein: CASSYGYRSSYEQYF
CDR3 DNA: TGTGCCAGCAGTTACGGCTACCGATCATCCTACGAGCAGTACTTC

D gene: .
CDR3 length: 13
clone size: once
V gene: TRBV6-5
J gene: TRBJ2-6
CDR3 protein: CASKWAGANVLTF
CDR3 DNA: TGTGCCAGCAAGTGGGCTGGGGCCAACGTCCTGACTTTC

D gene: .
CDR3 length: 13
clone size: few
V gene: TRBV20-1
J gene: TRBJ2-7
CDR3 protein: CSARDFGAYEQYF
CDR3 DNA: TGCAGTGCTAGAGATTTTGGGGCTTACGAGCAGTACTTC

D gene: TRBD2
CDR3 length: 13
clone size: .
V gene: TRBV9
J gene: TRBJ2-7
CDR3 protein: CASSVNGGSEQYF
CDR3 DNA: TGTGCCAGCAGCGTAAACGGGGGGAGCGAGCAGTACTTC

D gene: .
CDR3 length: 15
clone size: .
V gene: TRBV2
J gene: TRBJ2-7
CDR3 protein: CASRGGTVVLGEQYF
CDR3 DNA: TGTGCCAGCAGGGGCGGGACAGTGGTCCTCGGCGAGCAGTACTTC

D gene: .
CDR3 length: 12
clone size: .
V gene: TRBV7-2
J gene: TRBJ2-1
CDR3 protein: CASSLIGPEQFF
CDR3 DNA: TGTGCCAGCAGCTTAATCGGTCCGGAGCAGTTCTTC

D gene: .
CDR3 length: 14
clone size: once
V gene: TRBV3-1
J gene: TRBJ1-2
CDR3 protein: CASSQERWTDWCTF
CDR3 DNA: TGTGCCAGCAGCCAAGAGAGGTGGACCGACTGGTGCACCTTC

D gene: TRBD2
CDR3 length: 15
clone size: .
V gene: TRBV6-1
J gene: TRBJ2-7
CDR3 protein: CASGEASGGADTQYF
CDR3 DNA: TGTGCCAGCGGTGAAGCTAGCGGGGGGGCAGATACGCAGTACTTC

D gene: .
CDR3 length: 13
clone size: .
V gene: TRBV4-2
J gene: TRBJ2-3
CDR3 protein: CASSHNGRDTQYF
CDR3 DNA: TGTGCCAGCAGCCATAACGGGAGAGATACGCAGTATTTT

D gene: .
CDR3 length: 10
clone size: .
V gene: TRBV20-1
J gene: TRBJ1-2
CDR3 protein: CSAPLGGYTF
CDR3 DNA: TGCAGTGCTCCGTTGGGGGGCTACACCTTC

D gene: .
CDR3 length: 14
clone size: .
V gene: TRBV12-3/TRBV12-4
J gene: TRBJ2-1
CDR3 protein: CASRRTLLNNEQFF
CDR3 DNA: TGTGCCAGCAGGCGGACACTACTAAACAATGAGCAGTTCTTC

D gene: TRBD1
CDR3 length: 14
clone size: .
V gene: TRBV20-1
J gene: TRBJ1-2
CDR3 protein: CSAPGTGVSDGYTF
CDR3 DNA: TGCAGTGCTCCCGGGACAGGGGTATCCGATGGCTACACCTTC

D gene: TRBD2
CDR3 length: 15
clone size: medium-sized
V gene: TRBV12-3/TRBV12-4
J gene: TRBJ2-3
CDR3 protein: CASSRQAGGPHTQYF
CDR3 DNA: TGTGCCAGCAGCCGCCAAGCGGGAGGGCCTCATACGCAGTATTTT

D gene: TRBD1
CDR3 length: 15
clone size: .
V gene: TRBV7-3
J gene: TRBJ1-1
CDR3 protein: CASSLSGGSGTEAFF
CDR3 DNA: TGTGCCAGCAGCTTATCAGGGGGATCCGGGACTGAAGCTTTCTTT

D gene: TRBD1
CDR3 length: 16
clone size: .
V gene: TRBV5-6
J gene: TRBJ2-5
CDR3 protein: CASSPGTGSYQETQYF
CDR3 DNA: TGTGCCAGCAGCCCAGGGACAGGGTCCTACCAAGAGACCCAGTACTTC

D gene: TRBD1
CDR3 length: 13
clone size: .
V gene: TRBV6-2/TRBV6-3
J gene: TRBJ1-2
CDR3 protein: CASSETGIGGYTF
CDR3 DNA: TGTGCCAGCAGCGAGACAGGGATTGGCGGCTACACCTTC

D gene: .
CDR3 length: 15
clone size: few
V gene: TRBV7-9
J gene: TRBJ2-7
CDR3 protein: CASSLAGGVSYEQYF
CDR3 DNA: TGTGCCAGCAGCTTAGCGGGCGGGGTCTCCTACGAGCAGTACTTC

D gene: TRBD2
CDR3 length: 14
clone size: few
V gene: TRBV6-6
J gene: TRBJ2-5
CDR3 protein: CASGRGGMEETQYF
CDR3 DNA: TGTGCCAGCGGTAGGGGAGGGATGGAGGAGACCCAGTACTTC

D gene: TRBD1
CDR3 length: 13
clone size: .
V gene: TRBV6-5
J gene: TRBJ1-5
CDR3 protein: CTSSQGARQPQHF
CDR3 DNA: TGTACCAGCAGTCAGGGGGCAAGGCAGCCCCAGCATTTT

D gene: .
CDR3 length: 15
clone size: few
V gene: TRBV7-2
J gene: TRBJ2-5
CDR3 protein: CASSLDVTYGETQYF
CDR3 DNA: TGTGCCAGCAGCTTGGACGTGACCTACGGGGAGACCCAGTACTTC

D gene: TRBD1
CDR3 length: 16
clone size: .
V gene: TRBV4-1
J gene: TRBJ1-1
CDR3 protein: CASSQAFDARGLGAFF
CDR3 DNA: TGCGCCAGCAGCCAAGCTTTTGATGCCAGGGGGCTTGGAGCTTTCTTT

D gene: .
CDR3 length: 15
clone size: .
V gene: TRBV11-2
J gene: TRBJ2-1
CDR3 protein: CASSPLSGGRNEQFF
CDR3 DNA: TGTGCCAGCAGCCCCCTATCGGGCGGCCGGAATGAGCAGTTCTTC

D gene: TRBD2
CDR3 length: 16
clone size: few
V gene: TRBV4-1
J gene: TRBJ2-5
CDR3 protein: CASSQDHPSGGPSQYF
CDR3 DNA: TGCGCCAGCAGCCAAGATCACCCCTCGGGGGGACCTTCGCAGTACTTC

D gene: .
CDR3 length: 13
clone size: .
V gene: TRBV7-9
J gene: TRBJ2-7
CDR3 protein: CASSLGSRAQQYF
CDR3 DNA: TGTGCCAGCAGCTTAGGCAGCCGGGCCCAGCAGTACTTC

D gene: .
CDR3 length: 14
clone size: few
V gene: TRBV4-2
J gene: TRBJ1-1
CDR3 protein: CASSQGGGNTEAFF
CDR3 DNA: TGTGCCAGCAGTCAGGGCGGGGGGAACACTGAAGCTTTCTTT

D gene: .
CDR3 length: 14
clone size: .
V gene: TRBV5-1
J gene: TRBJ2-3
CDR3 protein: CASSLAQGRDTQYF
CDR3 DNA: TGCGCCAGCAGCTTGGCGCAGGGGCGGGATACGCAGTATTTT

D gene: .
CDR3 length: 12
clone size: .
V gene: TRBV6-2/TRBV6-3
J gene: TRBJ2-1
CDR3 protein: CASSSLANEQFF
CDR3 DNA: TGTGCCAGCAGTTCCCTTGCCAATGAGCAGTTCTTC

D gene: TRBD1
CDR3 length: 12
clone size: once
V gene: TRBV19
J gene: TRBJ1-2
CDR3 protein: CAGLQGDCGYTF
CDR3 DNA: TGTGCCGGCTTACAGGGGGACTGTGGCTACACCTTC

D gene: .
CDR3 length: 12
clone size: .
V gene: TRBV20-1
J gene: TRBJ2-4
CDR3 protein: CSARAGANIQYF
CDR3 DNA: TGCAGTGCTAGAGCGGGGGCAAACATTCAGTACTTC

D gene: .
CDR3 length: 13
clone size: .
V gene: TRBV10-3
J gene: TRBJ1-1
CDR3 protein: CAISDGGFAEAFF
CDR3 DNA: TGTGCCATCAGTGATGGGGGGTTCGCTGAAGCTTTCTTT

D gene: TRBD1
CDR3 length: 15
clone size: .
V gene: TRBV5-1
J gene: TRBJ2-7
CDR3 protein: CASSLTGQGAHEQYF
CDR3 DNA: TGCGCCAGCAGCCTTACTGGACAGGGGGCGCACGAGCAGTACTTC

D gene: .
CDR3 length: 14
clone size: few
V gene: TRBV12-5
J gene: TRBJ2-1
CDR3 protein: CASLKGGPYNEQFF
CDR3 DNA: TGTGCTAGTTTAAAAGGGGGTCCCTACAATGAGCAGTTCTTC

D gene: .
CDR3 length: 16
clone size: .
V gene: TRBV4-1
J gene: TRBJ2-7
CDR3 protein: CASSQAVALTTYEQYF
CDR3 DNA: TGCGCCAGCAGCCAAGCAGTGGCACTGACGACCTACGAGCAGTACTTC

D gene: TRBD2
CDR3 length: 15
clone size: .
V gene: TRBV5-1
J gene: TRBJ2-1
CDR3 protein: CASSPALAGGGEQFF
CDR3 DNA: TGCGCCAGCAGCCCTGCCCTAGCGGGAGGGGGTGAGCAGTTCTTC

D gene: TRBD2
CDR3 length: 18
clone size: .
V gene: TRBV20-1
J gene: TRBJ2-1
CDR3 protein: CSASWAGGPRSSYNEQFF
CDR3 DNA: TGCAGTGCTAGTTGGGCGGGGGGCCCTCGAAGCTCCTACAATGAGCAGTTCTTC

D gene: .
CDR3 length: 11
clone size: few
V gene: TRBV29-1
J gene: TRBJ2-7
CDR3 protein: CSVGGDYEQYF
CDR3 DNA: TGCAGCGTGGGAGGAGACTACGAGCAGTACTTC

D gene: TRBD2
CDR3 length: 15
clone size: few
V gene: TRBV24-1
J gene: TRBJ2-1
CDR3 protein: CATSDLTSVYNEQFF
CDR3 DNA: TGTGCCACCAGTGATTTGACTAGCGTATACAATGAGCAGTTCTTC